The 21 T cell receptor beta chains below all came from one sample that was sequenced in a study of cytomegalovirus exposure and HLA in healthy donors. Both 60 Vbeta primers and 13 Jbeta primers went into the PCR. Here immunoSEQ multiplex PCR was the method, and the copy in TCRdb shows in-frame clones only, minus some. The repertoire holds about 160,000 clones, with around 69% as singletons. The specimen sequenced was PBMCs. All receptors derive from a woman younger than 45 in good health and CMV-seronegative.

The gene calls are TRBV11-2 and TRBJ2-7; 9 nucleotides line up with TRBD2. The trim removed 8 bases at V and 6 bases at J, leaving 11 bases unmatched. CDR3 length: 14 residues. Germline lookup yields CDR1 SGHAT and CDR2 FQNNGV. CDR3 DNA: TGTGCCAGCGGATCTAGCGGGAATCCTACCGAGCAGTACTTC. Protein sequence: CASGSSGNPTEQYF.

This chain connects TRBV6-5 to TRBJ2-5, with D possibly matching TRBD2 (5 bases). Germline assignment: CDR1 MNHEY and CDR2 SVGAGI. The CDR3 is 10 amino acids. CDR3 loop: CAAGGETQYF. The CDR3, as DNA: TGTGCTGCGGGTGGAGAGACCCAGTACTTC.

Remarks on this clone: Other nucleotide sequences in the sample specify the same CDR3. The chain has TRBV7-3 and TRBJ2-2; 7 positions match TRBD2. Germline loops: CDR1 SGHTA, CDR2 FQGTGA. This CDR3 region has 15 residues. The V segment lost 5 bases and the J segment 5 bases; nucleotides outside the gene matches: 8. This chain's CDR3 is CASSQTGGETGELFF. The CDR3 DNA is TGTGCCAGCAGCCAGACGGGGGGTGAGACCGGGGAGCTGTTTTTT.

The rearrangement joins TRBV7-9 to TRBJ2-7; a possible D gene is TRBD2 (5 bases). Germline assignment: CDR1 SEHNR and CDR2 FQNEAQ (reference sequence). The V end lost 6 bases, the J end lost 3 bases, and 15 bases lay between the germline ends. The CDR3 is made up of 14 amino acids. CDR3 amino acids: CASRALGSGYEQYF. In DNA, the CDR3 is TGTGCCAGCAGGGCCCTGGGGAGTGGCTACGAGCAGTACTTC. Looking up the rest from reference TRBV7-9 and TRBJ2-7 gives the full variable domain: DTGVSQNPRHKITKRGQNVTFRCDPISEHNRLYWYRQTLGQGPEFLTYFQNEAQLEKSRLLSDRFSAERPKGSFSTLEIQRTEQGDSAMYLCASRALGSGYEQYFGPGTRLTVT.

The chain couples TRBV4-3 to TRBJ2-3; perhaps TRBD2 as D (7 bases). Germline CDR1 is LGHNA and CDR2 is YSLEER. This CDR3 comprises 18 residues. V lost 1 base, J lost 5 bases, and 22 bases lay in between. CDR3 loop: CASSQAGRGATYGDTQYF. The CDR3 DNA sequence: TGCGCCAGCAGCCAAGCTGGGAGGGGGGCGACTTATGGAGATACGCAGTATTTT.

The chain recombines TRBV5-4 with TRBJ1-2, with 7 bases lining up with TRBD1. Germline-derived CDR1 and CDR2 are SGHNT and YYREEE (reference sequence). The CDR3 has 15 residues. J gave up 10 bases and V 2 bases, and 14 bases lay outside the gene matches. The CDR3 here is CASSFRTGPQGYYTF. The DNA for the CDR3 is TGTGCCAGCAGCTTTCGGACAGGCCCGCAGGGTTACTACACCTTC.

The J gene is TRBJ2-2, the V gene TRBV28; weak D call: TRBD2 (7 bases). CDR3 length: 18 residues. Trimming left V 9 bases short and J 6 bases short, with 29 bases between. CDR1 MDHEN and CDR2 SYDVKM come from the germline V gene. CDR3: CARLPGTGGGSPAGELFF. The CDR3, as DNA: TGTGCCAGACTACCCGGCACAGGCGGGGGCTCCCCCGCCGGGGAGCTGTTTTTT.

The J gene is TRBJ1-5, the V gene TRBV7-8, with 8 bases aligning to TRBD1. CDR1 and CDR2 (germline): SGHVS, FQNEAQ. CDR3 size: 16 residues. V lost 6 bases and J lost 11; bases outside the gene matches: 18. The CDR3 is CASSSIQGARPGTQHF. CDR3 nucleotides: TGTGCCAGCAGTTCAATTCAGGGGGCCCGACCTGGGACCCAGCATTTT.

This clone was seen just once. The rearrangement joins TRBV7-9 to TRBJ1-1, with 12 positions matching TRBD1. This CDR3 is built from 15 residues. V was clipped by 3 bases and J by 3 bases; unmatched bases: 2. Germline values: CDR1 SEHNR, CDR2 FQNEAQ (reference sequence). CDR3 DNA: TGTGCCAGCAGCTTGGGACAGGGGGCGGACACTGAAGCTTTCTTT. Protein product: CASSLGQGADTEAFF. The whole variable domain, filled in from reference TRBV7-9 and TRBJ1-1, reads DTGVSQNPRHKITKRGQNVTFRCDPISEHNRLYWYRQTLGQGPEFLTYFQNEAQLEKSRLLSDRFSAERPKGSFSTLEIQRTEQGDSAMYLCASSLGQGADTEAFFGQGTRLTVV.

This chain joins TRBV4-2 and TRBJ1-3, with 10 nucleotides matching TRBD1. Per germline, CDR1 LGHNA and CDR2 YNFKEQ. This CDR3 spans 14 amino acids. V lost 4 bases to trimming and J lost 7 bases; unmatched junction nucleotides: 4. CDR3 nucleotide sequence: TGTGCCAGCAGCCGCGGGACAGGGGCCAACACCATATATTTT. The encoded protein is CASSRGTGANTIYF.

This chain connects TRBV7-9 to TRBJ1-4; possible D gene TRBD1, 6 bases. The CDR3 is made up of 15 amino acids. Trimming removed 1 base at V and 3 bases at J, with 9 bases between. The germline CDR1 and CDR2 sequences are SEHNR and FQNEAQ (reference sequence). In DNA, the CDR3 is TGTGCCAGCAGCTTAGGACAGGATCCTAATGAAAAACTGTTTTTT. Translated: CASSLGQDPNEKLFF.

V usage is TRBV5-1 and J usage is TRBJ1-5; D is uncertain. CDR1 is SGHRS, CDR2 YFSETQ, per germline. V lost 0 bases to trimming and J lost 4 bases, with 11 bases between them. The CDR3 length is 15 residues. The CDR3 region is CASSLAGLGNQPQHF. The CDR3 DNA reads TGCGCCAGCAGCTTGGCGGGGTTAGGGAATCAGCCCCAGCATTTT.

The chain carries TRBV6-5 and TRBJ1-1; D not certain. The germline CDR1 and CDR2 sequences are MNHEY and SVGAGI. The CDR3 consists of 15 residues. Trimming removed 5 bases from V and 6 bases from J, with 19 bases in between. The CDR3 sequence is CASSRTMEWVAEAFF. CDR3 nucleotides: TGTGCCAGCAGTCGGACTATGGAGTGGGTAGCTGAAGCTTTCTTT.

The gene calls are TRBV6-6 and TRBJ1-6; no definite D call. The germline V gene encodes CDR1 MNHNY and CDR2 SVGAGI (reference sequence). The V and J ends lost 10 bases and 10 bases respectively, with 20 bases between them. The CDR3 consists of 14 residues. CDR3 DNA: TGTGCCACGGCCCTGACCCCGGGTTACTCACCCCTCCACTTT. It is translated as CATALTPGYSPLHF.

The rearrangement uses TRBV2 and TRBJ2-1, with a weak D call TRBD1 (6 bases). The CDR3 has 14 residues. Per germline, CDR1 SNHLY and CDR2 FYNNEI. Trimming removed 8 bases from V and 8 bases from J, with 19 bases in between. The CDR3 region has the DNA TGTGCCAGCGGCGCCCTGGACAGCCATGATGAGCAGTTCTTC. Amino acid sequence: CASGALDSHDEQFF.

This clone was counted a single time. This rearrangement joins TRBV5-1 to TRBJ2-3, with D possibly TRBD2 on 5 matching bases. The CDR3 has 15 amino acids. The germline V and J ends were trimmed by 4 bases and 0 bases, with 12 bases remaining between them. Germline V gives CDR1 SGHRS, CDR2 YFSETQ. DNA for the CDR3: TGCGCCAGCAGCGCCAGACTATCCAGCACAGATACGCAGTATTTT. Its protein product is CASSARLSSTDTQYF.

V is TRBV18 and J is TRBJ2-7; TRBD1 matches 7 bases. V lost 6 bases to trimming and J lost 2 bases; unmatched junction nucleotides: 10. The CDR3 sequence is 15 residues long. In germline, CDR1 is KGHSH, CDR2 LQKENI. CDR3 sequence reads: CASSTLKGTAYEQYF. CDR3 in DNA: TGTGCCAGCTCGACTTTGAAGGGGACAGCCTACGAGCAGTACTTC.

The chain links TRBV7-2 to TRBJ2-3; D ambiguous. The CDR3 has 16 residues. The germline CDR1 and CDR2 sequences are SGHTA and FQGNSA. V was clipped by 1 base and J by 2 bases, with 13 bases between them. CDR3: CASSLDPVSYTDTQYF. CDR3 DNA: TGTGCCAGCAGCTTAGATCCAGTATCATACACAGATACGCAGTATTTT.

The rearrangement links TRBV6-1 to TRBJ2-2; unclear D gene. V lost 8 bases and J 6 bases, leaving 10 bases between the germline ends. There are 12 residues in the CDR3. Germline-derived CDR1 and CDR2 are MNHNS and SASEGT. The CDR3 DNA follows: TGTGCCAGCTTGGGCGTACCCGGGGAGCTGTTTTTT. Translating gives CASLGVPGELFF.

In regard to this clone: In this CDR3 the conserved last residue, phenylalanine or tryptophan, is missing, so a read error is likely. The CDR3, as DNA: TGTGCCAGCAGTCAGACAGACAATCAGCCCCAGCATCTT. Translation gives CASSQTDNQPQHL. The chain is built from TRBV2 and TRBJ1-5; D possibly corresponds to TRBD1 (5 bases). V shed 5 bases and J shed 3 bases, with 8 bases lying between them. CDR1 and CDR2 from the germline V gene are SNHLY and FYNNEI. The length of the CDR3 is 13 residues.

The rearrangement links TRBV15 to TRBJ2-1; 8 nucleotides agree with TRBD1. V shed 10 bases and J 6 bases; nucleotides not matched to a gene: 5. Germline V gene sequence: CDR1 LNHNV, CDR2 YYDKDF (reference sequence). The CDR3 consists of 12 residues. The CDR3 region has the DNA TGTGCCAGCCGAACAGGGGGCAATGAGCAGTTCTTC. As protein: CASRTGGNEQFF.